This TCR beta chain stems from a study of radiotherapy plus CTLA-4 blockade in lung cancer. Study-level background: With 31% of patients having disease control, objective responses were seen in approximately 17%. Study conclusions and caveats: Once radiotherapy plus ipilimumab had been given, TCR clones derived from tumor expanded in blood.

V was clipped by 2 bases and J by 2 bases, with 7 bases between them. CDR3 size: 14 residues. CDR1 and CDR2 (germline): SGHRS, YFSETQ. This clone was detected a few times. Its specificity is unknown. Other DNA sequences of this sample code for an identical CDR3. The assay was immunoSEQ multiplex PCR, and TCRdb's table has in-frame clones only and misses some. The top ten hold roughly 5% of the sample, which has some 50,000 clones, about four fifths seen once. This TCR was sampled from a human donor with non-small cell lung cancer whose response to radiotherapy plus ipilimumab could not be evaluated. The starting material was peripheral blood, obtained from a patient treated with radiotherapy plus ipilimumab. J is TRBJ1-4 and V is TRBV5-1; D gene uncertain. In DNA, the CDR3 is TGCGCCAGCAGCTTTGGAGGGACTAATGAAAAACTGTTTTTT. Protein product: CASSFGGTNEKLFF.